This T cell receptor beta chain derives from a study of radiotherapy plus CTLA-4 blockade in lung cancer. This clone was observed once. Repertoires were generated with immunoSEQ multiplex PCR, while TCRdb's copy carries only in-frame clones and drops some. The table has tens of thousands of clones, roughly 70% seen once. J lost 3 bases, V lost 5 bases, and 6 bases had no gene match. Germline V gene data show CDR1 as MDHEN and CDR2 as SYDVKM. The CDR3 extends over 15 amino acids. The chain has TRBV28 and TRBJ2-1; 8 positions match TRBD1. Here the sequenced sample was peripheral blood, taken from a patient treated with radiotherapy plus ipilimumab. The receptor was isolated from a human donor with non-small cell lung cancer who had stable disease on radiotherapy plus ipilimumab. In DNA form, the CDR3 reads TGTGCCAGCAGTCCAGGGGGCGCTGGCTACAATGAGCAGTTCTTC. Residues: CASSPGGAGYNEQFF.